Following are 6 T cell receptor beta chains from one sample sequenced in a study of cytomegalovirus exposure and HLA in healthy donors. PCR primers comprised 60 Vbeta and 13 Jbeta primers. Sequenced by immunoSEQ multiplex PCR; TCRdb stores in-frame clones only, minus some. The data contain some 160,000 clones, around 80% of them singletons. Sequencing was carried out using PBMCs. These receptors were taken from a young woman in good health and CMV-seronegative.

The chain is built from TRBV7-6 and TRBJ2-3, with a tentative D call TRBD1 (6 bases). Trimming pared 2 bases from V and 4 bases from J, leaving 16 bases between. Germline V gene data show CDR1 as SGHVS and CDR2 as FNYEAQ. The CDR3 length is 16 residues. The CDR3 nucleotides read TGTGCCAGCAGCTTACCACAGGGCACCCCCCCAGATACGCAGTATTTT. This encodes CASSLPQGTPPDTQYF.

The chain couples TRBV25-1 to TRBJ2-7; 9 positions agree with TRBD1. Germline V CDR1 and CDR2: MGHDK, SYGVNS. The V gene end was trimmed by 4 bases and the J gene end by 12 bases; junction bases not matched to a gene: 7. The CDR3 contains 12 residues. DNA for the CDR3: TGTGCCAGCAGTGGGGGACAGGGTAGAATGTACTTC. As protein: CASSGGQGRMYF.

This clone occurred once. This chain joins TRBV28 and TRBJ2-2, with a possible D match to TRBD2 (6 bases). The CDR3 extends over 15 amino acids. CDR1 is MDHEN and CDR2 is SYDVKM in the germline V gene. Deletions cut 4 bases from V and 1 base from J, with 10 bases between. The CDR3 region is CASSSPGENTGELFF. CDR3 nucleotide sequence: TGTGCCAGCAGTTCCCCGGGAGAGAACACCGGGGAGCTGTTTTTT.

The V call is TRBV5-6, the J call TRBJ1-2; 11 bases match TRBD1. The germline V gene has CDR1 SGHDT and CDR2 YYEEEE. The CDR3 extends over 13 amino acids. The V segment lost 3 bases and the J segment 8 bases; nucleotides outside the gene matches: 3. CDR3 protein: CASSSGQGGGYTF. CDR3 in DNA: TGTGCCAGCAGCTCGGGACAGGGGGGAGGCTACACCTTC.

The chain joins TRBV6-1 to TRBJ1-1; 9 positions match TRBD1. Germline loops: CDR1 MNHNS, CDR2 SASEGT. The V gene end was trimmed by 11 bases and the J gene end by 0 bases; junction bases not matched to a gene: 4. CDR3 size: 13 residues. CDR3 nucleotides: TGTGCCGGAGGACAGGGGATGAACACTGAAGCTTTCTTT. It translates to CAGGQGMNTEAFF.

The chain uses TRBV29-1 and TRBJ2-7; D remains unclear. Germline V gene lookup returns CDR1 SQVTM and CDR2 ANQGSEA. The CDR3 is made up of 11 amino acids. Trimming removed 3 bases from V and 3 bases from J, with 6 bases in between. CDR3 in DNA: TGCAGCGTTGAGGCTTACTACGAGCAGTACTTC. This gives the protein CSVEAYYEQYF.